The 19 T cell receptor beta chains listed next were all sequenced from one sample in a study of ipilimumab plus nivolumab after autologous stem cell transplantation. Some clones are missing from TCRdb's copy, which holds only in-frame ones; the method was immunoSEQ multiplex PCR. This table holds about 43,000 clones, about 88% found once. The sample in question was PBMCs, obtained in a trial of ipilimumab plus nivolumab as post-transplant consolidation. These receptor sequences come from a male donor with multiple myeloma.

The V gene is TRBV28, the J gene TRBJ1-1, with TRBD1 matching 11 bases. The CDR3 spans 15 residues. Trimming removed 6 bases from V and 9 bases from J; junction bases left unmatched: 12. Germline lookup yields CDR1 MDHEN and CDR2 SYDVKM. The DNA for the CDR3 is TGTGCCAGCAGCGGACAGGGGGCGCTAAGGGAGAAAGCTTTCTTT. Translating it yields CASSGQGALREKAFF.

J is TRBJ2-2 and V is TRBV2; D not resolved. This CDR3 region has 16 residues. The V end was cut by 1 base, the J end by 0 bases, with 9 bases between. Per the germline V gene, CDR1 is SNHLY and CDR2 is FYNNEI. As DNA, the CDR3 is TGTGCCAGCAGTGAAGAGGCCGTGGCGAACACCGGGGAGCTGTTTTTT. Its translation is CASSEEAVANTGELFF.

About this clone itself: In the same sample, other DNA sequences code for this CDR3. The gene calls are TRBV18 and TRBJ1-3; 9 bases line up with TRBD1. Germline assignment: CDR1 KGHSH and CDR2 LQKENI. This CDR3 has 14 residues. The ends lost 3 bases at V and 4 bases at J; junction bases unmatched: 1. The CDR3 is CASSPDRGGNTIYF. The CDR3 nucleotides read TGTGCCAGCTCACCGGACAGGGGAGGAAACACCATATATTTT.

This chain joins TRBV28 and TRBJ2-1; 10 bases fit TRBD1. V lost 7 bases, J lost 7 bases, and 7 bases stayed unmatched. CDR1 and CDR2 from the germline V gene are MDHEN and SYDVKM. This CDR3 is 14 amino acids long. CDR3 DNA: TGTGCCAGCACCGGGACAGGGGAGGGGAATGAGCAGTTCTTC. Translation gives CASTGTGEGNEQFF. The full variable domain, its missing parts supplied by reference TRBV28 and TRBJ2-1, is DVKVTQSSRYLVKRTGEKVFLECVQDMDHENMFWYRQDPGLGLRLIYFSYDVKMKEKGDIPEGYSVSREKKERFSLILESASTNQTSMYLCASTGTGEGNEQFFGPGTRLTVL.

CDR3 in DNA: TGTGCCAGCAGTGAGGCTTGGGGCACTGAAGCTTTCTTT. Translated: CASSEAWGTEAFF. The chain uses TRBV2 and TRBJ1-1; D gene uncertain. V lost 3 bases and J 4 bases, leaving 9 bases between the germline ends. CDR1 SNHLY and CDR2 FYNNEI come from the germline V gene. The CDR3 sequence is 13 residues long.

The chain uses TRBV5-1 and TRBJ1-3; D call uncertain. There are 15 residues in the CDR3. Germline V gives CDR1 SGHRS, CDR2 YFSETQ. The V end lost 0 bases, the J end lost 2 bases, and 9 bases lay between the germline ends. For the CDR3, the DNA is TGCGCCAGCAGCTTGGCGGGAGGGACTGGAAACACCATATATTTT. The encoded protein is CASSLAGGTGNTIYF.

This clone was detected a few times. V and J are TRBV6-5 and TRBJ1-1; weak D call: TRBD1 (5 bases). Germline CDR1 reads MNHEY; CDR2 reads SVGAGI. This CDR3 is 13 amino acids long. V lost 4 bases and J 1 base, leaving 7 bases between the germline ends. In DNA, the CDR3 is TGTGCCAGCAGTTCCGGGGGGAACACTGAAGCTTTCTTT. Residues: CASSSGGNTEAFF.

The chain employs TRBV5-1 and TRBJ2-2, with D perhaps matching TRBD2 (5 bases). Trimming removed 4 bases from V and 2 bases from J, with 9 bases in between. CDR1 and CDR2 (germline): SGHRS, YFSETQ. This CDR3 comprises 14 residues. CDR3 protein: CASSHRGNTGELFF. For the CDR3, the DNA is TGCGCCAGCAGCCACCGGGGAAACACCGGGGAGCTGTTTTTT.

J is TRBJ2-7 and V is TRBV27, with D perhaps being TRBD1 or TRBD2 (5 bases each). Per germline, CDR1 MNHEY and CDR2 SMNVEV (reference sequence). The V and J ends lost 6 bases and 2 bases respectively, with 17 bases between them. This CDR3 spans 15 amino acids. This CDR3 is CASRRPGPEAYEQYF. The CDR3 nucleotides read TGTGCCAGCAGGCGCCCGGGACCAGAGGCCTACGAGCAGTACTTC.

The chain employs TRBV7-8 and TRBJ1-2; D is ambiguous. The germline CDR1 and CDR2 sequences are SGHVS and FQNEAQ. Trimming shortened V by 1 base and J by 4 bases, and 10 bases separated the two germline ends. The CDR3 is made up of 14 amino acids. In nucleotides, the CDR3 is TGTGCCAGCAGCTTAGGACGGCAGATCTATGGCTACACCTTC. Translated: CASSLGRQIYGYTF.

J is TRBJ2-1 and V is TRBV6-6; unclear D gene. The CDR3 contains 13 residues. Deletions cut 2 bases from V and 10 bases from J, with 12 bases between. CDR1 is MNHNY, CDR2 SVGAGI, per germline (reference sequence). CDR3 amino acids: CASSYGGVPEQFF. CDR3 sequence (DNA): TGTGCCAGCAGTTACGGTGGCGTTCCAGAGCAGTTCTTC.

V usage is TRBV5-6 and J usage is TRBJ2-1; tentatively, D is TRBD1 (5 bases). The CDR3 totals 16 residues. V lost 0 bases, J lost 4 bases, and 14 bases lay in between. The germline V gene has CDR1 SGHDT and CDR2 YYEEEE. The chain's CDR3 is CASSLAAGQGYNEQFF. For the CDR3, the DNA is TGTGCCAGCAGCTTGGCTGCCGGTCAGGGATACAATGAGCAGTTCTTC.

The CDR3 protein is CASSRDASDSGNTIYF. CDR3 in DNA: TGTGCCAGCAGCCGGGACGCCAGTGACTCTGGAAACACCATATATTTT. The chain uses TRBV4-2 and TRBJ1-3, with a weak D call TRBD1 (5 bases). Between the trimmed V and J ends, which lost 4 bases and 0 bases, there was a span of 13 bases. The CDR3 sequence is 16 residues long. Looked up from germline, CDR1 is LGHNA and CDR2 is YNFKEQ.

The rearrangement links TRBV2 to TRBJ1-2, with D tentatively TRBD1 (5 bases). The CDR3 runs to 13 residues. V lost 1 base, J lost 2 bases, and 5 bases lay in between. Per germline, CDR1 SNHLY and CDR2 FYNNEI. The CDR3, as DNA: TGTGCCAGCAGTGAAGAGGGGAACTATGGCTACACCTTC. It is translated as CASSEEGNYGYTF.

The CDR3 loop reads CATSRDWTIANVLTF. CDR3 coding DNA: TGTGCCACCAGCAGAGATTGGACAATTGCCAACGTCCTGACTTTC. This chain uses TRBV15 with TRBJ2-6; D is perhaps TRBD1 (5 bases). V was shortened by 0 bases and J by 7 bases, with 10 bases between the two germline ends. CDR3 length: 15 amino acids. CDR1 and CDR2 (germline): LNHNV, YYDKDF (reference sequence).

J is TRBJ1-5 and V is TRBV28; 7 nucleotides agree with TRBD1. The V and J ends lost 10 bases and 4 bases, in that order; junction bases with no gene match: 7. CDR1 and CDR2 from the germline V gene are MDHEN and SYDVKM. The CDR3 length is 13 residues. The CDR3 coding sequence is TGTGCCACCGAGGGACAGACAAATCAGCCCCAGCATTTT. It specifies CATEGQTNQPQHF.

J is TRBJ1-5 and V is TRBV19, with D perhaps TRBD1 (5 bases). V lost 8 bases, J lost 3 bases, and 11 bases lay in between. Germline V CDR1 and CDR2: LNHDA, SQIVND (reference sequence). The CDR3 runs to 13 residues. The CDR3, as DNA: TGTGCCAGTGGGGGACGGTACAATCAGCCCCAGCATTTT. Residues: CASGGRYNQPQHF. The whole variable domain, filled in from reference TRBV19 and TRBJ1-5, reads DGGITQSPKYLFRKEGQNVTLSCEQNLNHDAMYWYRQDPGQGLRLIYYSQIVNDFQKGDIAEGYSVSREKKESFPLTVTSAQKNPTAFYLCASGGRYNQPQHFGDGTRLSIL.

This clone appeared a few times. J is TRBJ1-6 and V is TRBV27; D is undetermined. Germline values: CDR1 MNHEY, CDR2 SMNVEV (reference sequence). The CDR3 is 15 residues long. Trimming stripped 9 bases from V and 0 bases from J, with 12 bases between. The CDR3: CASTYTSSYNSPLHF. Here the CDR3 DNA reads TGTGCCAGTACCTATACTAGCTCCTATAATTCACCCCTCCACTTT.

The chain has TRBV19 and TRBJ1-4; D is unclear. CDR3 length: 18 residues. Germline CDR1 is LNHDA and CDR2 is SQIVND (reference sequence). Trimming pared 0 bases from V and 5 bases from J, leaving 19 bases between. This CDR3 is CASSIDSRAAGGNEKLFF. CDR3 nucleotides: TGTGCCAGTAGTATAGACTCGAGGGCGGCAGGCGGAAATGAAAAACTGTTTTTT.